The present TCR beta chain was sequenced within a study of T cell clonotyping in hematopoietic cell transplantation. The CDR3 contains 15 residues. V shed 0 bases and J shed 2 bases, with 14 bases lying between them. Germline V gene data show CDR1 as GTSNPN and CDR2 as SVGIG (reference sequence). Using immunoSEQ multiplex PCR, the repertoire was profiled, and TCRdb retains in-frame clones only, with some absent. This table holds about 27,000 clones, under 97% found once. The chain links TRBV30 to TRBJ2-7; D remains unclear. Sequences were obtained from peripheral blood mononuclear cells. The clonotype comes from a man aged 50-59 years in good health. Some clones in this sample may be carry-over from other donors' samples. CDR3 sequence (DNA): TGTGCCTGGAGTGTACTTAGGTGGCAGACCTACGAGCAGTACTTC. It translates to CAWSVLRWQTYEQYF.